Listed here are 10 T cell receptor beta chains from one sample, sequenced in a study of response to subunit inactivated influenza vaccine (dated by TCRdb to between 2017 and 2018). The library was prepared using RT-PCR. The instrument was an Illumina HiSeq 2500. The raw public reads went through TCRdb reprocessing: fastp at Q25, MiXCR clone calling, in-frame beta chains kept. A single entry per CDR3 protein holds the most common genes and DNA from its merged rows. For this sample the table gives about 480,000 distinct CDR3 sequences, of which 25% were detected only once. The ten largest clones take up about 1.9% of the sample. The sequencing here drew on CD4+ T cells sorted from PBMCs, taken 5 to 6 days after vaccination. The receptors were sampled from a man in his forties or fifties who received an inactivated influenza vaccine. Donor details come from another sample of the same person, matched by shared clones.

The chain uses TRBV15 and TRBJ2-3; 9 bases map to TRBD2. The CDR3 runs to 16 residues. CDR1 is LNHNV and CDR2 is YYDKDF in the germline V gene (reference sequence). The V and J ends lost 0 bases and 1 base, in that order; junction bases with no gene match: 2. CDR3 residues: CATSRDERGGTDTQYF. The CDR3 DNA reads as TGTGCCACCAGCAGAGATGAGCGGGGGGGCACAGATACGCAGTATTTT.

V usage is TRBV27 and J usage is TRBJ2-7, with D unresolved. The CDR3 covers 14 residues. Germline loops: CDR1 MNHEY, CDR2 SMNVEV (reference sequence). Trimming removed 5 bases from V and 0 bases from J, with 11 bases in between. The CDR3 spells CASSPTTPSYEQYF. CDR3 nucleotide sequence: TGTGCCAGCAGTCCCACAACACCCTCCTACGAGCAGTACTTC.

This clonotype has a count of ten or more. The chain has TRBV7-2 and TRBJ2-5, with TRBD1 matching over 8 bases. The CDR3 has 13 amino acids. The germline V gene encodes CDR1 SGHTA and CDR2 FQGNSA. With 3 bases clipped from V and 3 bases from J, the junction kept 0 bases outside the gene matches. The CDR3 protein is CASSLDREETQYF. CDR3 bases: TGTGCCAGCAGCTTGGACAGGGAAGAGACCCAGTACTTC.

This clonotype occurred a few times. V is TRBV2 and J is TRBJ2-5; possibly TRBD1 or TRBD2 for D (6 bases each). Germline assignment: CDR1 SNHLY and CDR2 FYNNEI. This CDR3 has 13 amino acids. Trimming removed 6 bases at V and 5 bases at J, with 13 bases between. CDR3: CASRSGAGETQYF. The DNA of the CDR3 is TGTGCCAGCAGGTCGGGGGCAGGGGAGACCCAGTACTTC.

The chain carries TRBV19 and TRBJ2-7, with 9 bases fitting TRBD1. The CDR3 spans 15 residues. V lost 4 bases and J lost 4; bases outside the gene matches: 8. In germline, CDR1 is LNHDA, CDR2 SQIVND (reference sequence). CDR3 DNA sequence: TGTGCCAGTAGTAACTCCGGGACAGGGCCATACGAGCAGTACTTC. Translated, it gives CASSNSGTGPYEQYF.

This clonotype was counted a few times. The rearrangement uses TRBV7-9 and TRBJ2-3; perhaps TRBD2 as D (6 bases). The germline V and J ends were trimmed by 2 bases and 2 bases, with 11 bases remaining between them. Germline values: CDR1 SEHNR, CDR2 FQNEAQ (reference sequence). There are 15 residues in the CDR3. Here the CDR3 reads CASSLLDYNTDTQYF. CDR3 in DNA: TGTGCCAGCAGCTTATTGGACTATAACACAGATACGCAGTATTTT.

This chain joins TRBV5-4 and TRBJ2-7, with 10 bases that match TRBD2. The CDR3 extends over 15 amino acids. Trimming removed 1 base from V and 7 bases from J; junction bases left unmatched: 8. Germline assignment: CDR1 SGHNT and CDR2 YYREEE (reference sequence). Here the CDR3 reads CASSLSLAGASEQYF. CDR3 nucleotide sequence: TGTGCCAGCAGCTTGAGCCTAGCGGGAGCAAGTGAGCAGTACTTC.

The chain uses TRBV29-1 and TRBJ1-2; possibly TRBD1 for D (6 bases). The CDR3 spans 11 residues. CDR1 and CDR2 (germline): SQVTM, ANQGSEA. CDR3 nucleotides: TGCGGGGGCTCCGGCTCCTATGGCTACACCTTC. It is translated as CGGSGSYGYTF.

The genes are TRBV7-9 and TRBJ1-2; 7 bases match TRBD1. CDR3 length: 13 amino acids. Trimming at V came to 4 bases and at J to 8 bases, leaving 7 bases not matched to a gene. Germline CDR1 is SEHNR and CDR2 is FQNEAQ (reference sequence). The CDR3 nucleotides read TGTGCCAGCAGCTGGGAGGGGGCGAGAGGCTACACCTTC. Its translation: CASSWEGARGYTF.

At least ten counts were recorded for this clonotype. The chain employs TRBV5-1 and TRBJ2-1; D not resolved. Germline values: CDR1 SGHRS, CDR2 YFSETQ. Deletions cut 1 base from V and 0 bases from J, with 8 bases between. This CDR3 contains 15 residues. CDR3 coding DNA: TGCGCCAGCAGCTTGTCTAAGTCCTCCTACAATGAGCAGTTCTTC. Protein sequence: CASSLSKSSYNEQFF.